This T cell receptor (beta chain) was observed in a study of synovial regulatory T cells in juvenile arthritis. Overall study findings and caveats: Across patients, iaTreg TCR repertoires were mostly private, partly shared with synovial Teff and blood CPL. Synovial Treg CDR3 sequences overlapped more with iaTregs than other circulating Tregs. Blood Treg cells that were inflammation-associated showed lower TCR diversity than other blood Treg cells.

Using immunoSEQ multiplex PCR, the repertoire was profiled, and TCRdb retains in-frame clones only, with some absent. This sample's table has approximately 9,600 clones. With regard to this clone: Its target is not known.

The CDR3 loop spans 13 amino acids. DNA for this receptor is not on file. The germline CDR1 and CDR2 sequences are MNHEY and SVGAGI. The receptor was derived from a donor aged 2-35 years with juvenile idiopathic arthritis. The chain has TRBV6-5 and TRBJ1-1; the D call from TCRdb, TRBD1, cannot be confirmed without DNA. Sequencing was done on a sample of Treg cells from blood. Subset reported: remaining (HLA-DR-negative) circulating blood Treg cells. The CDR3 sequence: CASGRDRNTEAFF.